This T cell receptor (beta chain) was recovered during a study of blood T cell repertoires in COVID-19. Study background: Donors in the United States, Italy and Spain gave samples during acute or convalescent COVID-19. In each case, the material was cDNA or gDNA derived from T cells, B-cell-depleted T cells, or PBMCs.

How the authors handled the data: Reference gene primers were amplified, and this amplification served to estimate nucleated cell counts. Repertoires were generated with immunoSEQ multiplex PCR, while TCRdb's copy carries only in-frame clones and drops some. The V and J calls and clone size are taken from that table; D and trimming were inferred from the DNA. Among about 42,000 clones, roughly 84% were seen once, and the ten largest hold less than 15%. This clone has just a few counts. V was clipped by 4 bases and J by 3 bases, with 12 bases between them. The CDR3 extends over 14 amino acids. Germline-derived CDR1 and CDR2 are SEHNR and FQNEAQ (reference sequence).

This chain joins TRBV7-9 and TRBJ1-1; weak D call: TRBD1 (6 bases). The sequence was obtained from a human donor in a cohort sampled during active COVID-19. Input material: peripheral blood. The CDR3 here is CASSSNYRDTEAFF. The CDR3 DNA sequence: TGTGCCAGCAGCTCCAACTACAGGGACACTGAAGCTTTCTTT. Using reference TRBV7-9 and TRBJ1-1 for the parts outside the CDR3, the full variable domain is DTGVSQNPRHKITKRGQNVTFRCDPISEHNRLYWYRQTLGQGPEFLTYFQNEAQLEKSRLLSDRFSAERPKGSFSTLEIQRTEQGDSAMYLCASSSNYRDTEAFFGQGTRLTVV.